The 27 T cell receptor beta chains below all came from one sample that was sequenced in a study of blood T cell repertoires in COVID-19. Data came from immunoSEQ multiplex PCR; TCRdb stores just in-frame clones and leaves some out. The sample lists hundreds of thousands of clones, 70% to 90% occurring once. The sample comprised peripheral blood. Receptors were obtained from a woman aged 30 to 39 with acute or convalescent COVID-19.

Comment on this clone: Other DNA sequences in this sample translate to the same CDR3. J is TRBJ1-1 and V is TRBV5-4; D call uncertain. This CDR3 has 14 residues. V was clipped by 2 bases and J by 4 bases, with 12 bases between them. CDR1 is SGHNT and CDR2 is YYREEE in the germline V gene (reference sequence). CDR3 nucleotide sequence: TGTGCCAGCAGCTTTGGCGGCGTTGGCACTGAAGCTTTCTTT. Amino acids: CASSFGGVGTEAFF.

The V gene is TRBV30, the J gene TRBJ1-5; tentatively, D is TRBD1 (5 bases). The CDR3 has 13 residues. Germline V lookup: CDR1 GTSNPN, CDR2 SVGIG (reference sequence). The V end was cut by 1 base, the J end by 3 bases, with 7 bases between. As DNA, the CDR3 is TGTGCCTGGAGTGAGGGGAACAATCAGCCCCAGCATTTT. Its protein is CAWSEGNNQPQHF.

The chain couples TRBV9 to TRBJ2-2; 7 bases agree with TRBD2. In germline, CDR1 is SGDLS, CDR2 YYNGEE. After removal of 6 bases from V and 4 bases from J, the junction contained 6 bases not matched to a gene. CDR3 length: 14 amino acids. As DNA, the CDR3 is TGTGCCAGCACCCGGGGCGGGAGCACCGGGGAGCTGTTTTTT. This gives the protein CASTRGGSTGELFF.

V is TRBV7-2 and J is TRBJ2-1, with D perhaps matching TRBD2 (6 bases). V lost 7 bases and J 0 bases, leaving 16 bases between the germline ends. This CDR3 has 16 residues. Looked up from germline, CDR1 is SGHTA and CDR2 is FQGNSA. CDR3 in amino acids: CASTPRWGDSYNEQFF. For the CDR3, the DNA is TGTGCCAGCACCCCAAGGTGGGGGGACTCCTACAATGAGCAGTTCTTC.

This clone was detected only a few times. The V gene is TRBV30, the J gene TRBJ1-5; 9 bases are a match to TRBD1. V shed 2 bases and J 5 bases; nucleotides not matched to a gene: 10. Germline V gives CDR1 GTSNPN, CDR2 SVGIG (reference sequence). The CDR3 sequence is 16 residues long. The CDR3, as DNA: TGTGCCTGGAGTCAGCGTGCGGGACAGGGTTATCAGCCCCAGCATTTT. It translates to CAWSQRAGQGYQPQHF. Looking up the rest from reference TRBV30 and TRBJ1-5 gives the full variable domain: SQTIHQWPATLVQPVGSPLSLECTVEGTSNPNLYWYRQAAGRGLQLLFYSVGIGQISSEVPQNLSASRPQDRQFILSSKKLLLSDSGFYLCAWSQRAGQGYQPQHFGDGTRLSIL.

The table lists this clone with a count of one. The junction shows a germline mismatch at one end, possibly a read error. The chain joins TRBV5-4 to TRBJ1-3, with TRBD1 identical over 8 bases. CDR3 length: 15 residues. Per the germline V gene, CDR1 is SGHNT and CDR2 is YYREEE (reference sequence). Here the CDR3 DNA reads TGTGCCGGCAGCCGGGACAGGAACTCTGGAAACACCATATATTTT. Translating gives CAGSRDRNSGNTIYF.

This rearrangement joins TRBV7-9 to TRBJ2-3; D possibly corresponds to TRBD1 (5 bases). CDR1 SEHNR and CDR2 FQNEAQ come from the germline V gene (reference sequence). CDR3 length equals 18 residues. Trimming removed 5 bases from V and 1 base from J, with 22 bases in between. The CDR3 nucleotides are TGTGCCAGCAGCCCCCACCGATTGAGACAGTTCCGCACAGATACGCAGTATTTT. Its protein product is CASSPHRLRQFRTDTQYF. The full variable domain, completed using reference TRBV7-9 and TRBJ2-3, is DTGVSQNPRHKITKRGQNVTFRCDPISEHNRLYWYRQTLGQGPEFLTYFQNEAQLEKSRLLSDRFSAERPKGSFSTLEIQRTEQGDSAMYLCASSPHRLRQFRTDTQYFGPGTRLTVL.

V usage is TRBV6-2 or TRBV6-3 and J usage is TRBJ2-4, with 11 bases identical to TRBD2. This CDR3 has 17 residues. Germline lookup yields CDR1 MNHEY and CDR2 SVGEGT. Losses at the gene ends were 5 bases for V and 0 bases for J; bases not matched to a gene: 6. The CDR3 region is CASSPLTSGVAKNIQYF. CDR3 sequence (DNA): TGTGCCAGCAGTCCCTTGACTAGCGGGGTAGCCAAAAACATTCAGTACTTC.

The V and J genes are TRBV11-3 and TRBJ2-7; unclear D gene. Deletions cut 2 bases from V and 4 bases from J, with 9 bases between. This CDR3 region has 13 residues. Germline CDR1 and CDR2: SGHNT and YENEEA. CDR3 nucleotide sequence: TGTGCCAGCAGCTTACCCCCTAGGTACGAGCAGTACTTC. As protein: CASSLPPRYEQYF.

The chain uses TRBV19 and TRBJ2-1; unclear D gene. This CDR3 comprises 11 residues. Looked up from germline, CDR1 is LNHDA and CDR2 is SQIVND (reference sequence). Trimming removed 4 bases from V and 10 bases from J, with 8 bases in between. The CDR3 DNA sequence: TGTGCCAGTAGTAGTCATTCCGAGCAGTTCTTC. This sequence encodes CASSSHSEQFF.

This chain links TRBV5-1 with TRBJ2-1, with D possibly TRBD1 on 6 matching bases. CDR3 length equals 14 residues. Germline-derived CDR1 and CDR2 are SGHRS and YFSETQ. V was shortened by 4 bases and J by 5 bases, with 13 bases between the two germline ends. The CDR3 loop reads CASSKLDSNNEQFF. The CDR3 region has the DNA TGCGCCAGCAGCAAACTGGACAGTAACAATGAGCAGTTCTTC.

V gene TRBV11-2 combines with J gene TRBJ1-5, with D perhaps TRBD1 (5 bases). CDR1 and CDR2 (germline): SGHAT, FQNNGV. This CDR3 spans 15 amino acids. V gave up 3 bases and J gave up 2 bases, with 11 bases separating them. The CDR3 region is CASSFGQGGNQPQHF. The DNA for the CDR3 is TGTGCCAGCAGCTTTGGGCAGGGTGGCAATCAGCCCCAGCATTTT. Full variable domain (remainder filled in from reference TRBV11-2 and TRBJ1-5): EAGVAQSPRYKIIEKRQSVAFWCNPISGHATLYWYQQILGQGPKLLIQFQNNGVVDDSQLPKDRFSAERLKGVDSTLKIQPAKLEDSAVYLCASSFGQGGNQPQHFGDGTRLSIL.

The rearrangement links TRBV6-5 to TRBJ2-7, with 9 bases matching TRBD1. This CDR3 spans 14 amino acids. From germline, CDR1 is MNHEY and CDR2 SVGAGI. V dropped 7 bases and J dropped 6; count of bases not matched to a gene: 10. The CDR3 here is CASKTDRGAGEQYF. The CDR3 DNA is TGTGCCAGCAAAACAGACAGGGGGGCCGGCGAGCAGTACTTC.

The chain couples TRBV12-5 to TRBJ2-7; TRBD2 might be the D (6 bases). V lost 1 base, J lost 2 bases, and 9 bases lay in between. This CDR3 contains 14 residues. Germline-derived CDR1 and CDR2 are LGHNT and FRNRAP. The CDR3 spells CASGLAGEAYEQYF. Written as DNA, the CDR3 is TGTGCTAGTGGTTTGGCGGGGGAGGCCTACGAGCAGTACTTC.

The chain couples TRBV12-5 to TRBJ2-7, with TRBD2 matching 8 bases. CDR1 and CDR2 from the germline V gene are LGHNT and FRNRAP. The CDR3 loop spans 16 amino acids. The J segment lost 5 bases and the V segment lost 2 bases, leaving 11 bases of the junction unmatched. DNA for the CDR3: TGTGCTAGTGGTTTGTCTTTCGGGGGGGCTAGGAACGAGCAGTACTTC. It translates to CASGLSFGGARNEQYF.

Comments on this clone: The sample has other DNA sequences that encode this CDR3 too. This sequence joins TRBV9 and TRBJ2-7, with unresolved D. Germline CDR1 is SGDLS and CDR2 is YYNGEE. The CDR3 covers 15 residues. Trimming left V 0 bases short and J 0 bases short, with 10 bases between. CDR3 nucleotides: TGTGCCAGCAGCGTAGGTTCACAGAGCTCCTACGAGCAGTACTTC. This codes for CASSVGSQSSYEQYF.

The gene calls are TRBV7-9 and TRBJ2-5; possibly TRBD2 for D (6 bases). V shed 2 bases and J shed 4 bases, with 14 bases lying between them. The CDR3 contains 15 residues. The germline V gene encodes CDR1 SEHNR and CDR2 FQNEAQ (reference sequence). The CDR3 sequence: CASSLKGGEGETQYF. DNA of the CDR3: TGTGCCAGCAGCTTAAAGGGAGGCGAAGGAGAGACCCAGTACTTC.

The rearrangement uses TRBV4-3 and TRBJ2-1, with 8 bases that match TRBD1. This CDR3 contains 16 residues. Germline V CDR1 and CDR2: LGHNA, YSLEER. J was trimmed by 4 bases and V by 1 base; bases with no gene match: 6. The CDR3 coding sequence is TGCGCCAGCAGCCAAGGGACAGGGAATCTGTACAATGAGCAGTTCTTC. This translates into CASSQGTGNLYNEQFF.

V and J are TRBV6-5 and TRBJ2-3, with TRBD2 matching 13 bases. The CDR3 has 15 residues. With 8 bases clipped from V and 5 bases from J, the junction kept 7 bases outside the gene matches. CDR1 MNHEY and CDR2 SVGAGI come from the germline V gene. DNA of the CDR3: TGTGCCAGCGGACTAGCGGGAGCCGCCGTAGATACGCAGTATTTT. Translation: CASGLAGAAVDTQYF.

The rearrangement joins TRBV29-1 to TRBJ1-2; D perhaps matches TRBD1 (5 bases). CDR3 length: 13 amino acids. Germline assignment: CDR1 SQVTM and CDR2 ANQGSEA. V gave up 3 bases and J gave up 4 bases, with 12 bases separating them. This CDR3 reads CSVEGGGFYGYTF. DNA for the CDR3: TGCAGCGTTGAGGGCGGGGGTTTCTATGGCTACACCTTC.

The chain combines TRBV5-8 with TRBJ1-6; TRBD1 agrees at 10 bases. V was pared by 4 bases and J by 6 bases, with 4 bases of the junction left unmatched. The CDR3 spans 15 residues. Germline V lookup: CDR1 SGHTS, CDR2 YDEGEE. The CDR3 DNA is TGTGCCAGCAGCGACAGGGGGCAGGGTAATTCACCCCTCCACTTT. Its protein is CASSDRGQGNSPLHF.

This clone was found once. The V gene is TRBV14, the J gene TRBJ2-5; 9 bases map to TRBD1. Germline CDR1 is SGHDN and CDR2 is FVKESK. This CDR3 spans 14 amino acids. The J segment lost 6 bases and the V segment lost 4 bases, leaving 6 bases of the junction unmatched. DNA of the CDR3: TGTGCCAGCAGCCTGGGACAGGGCAGGAAGACCCAGTACTTC. Translation: CASSLGQGRKTQYF.

V gene TRBV9 combines with J gene TRBJ1-1, with D unclear. Germline CDR1 and CDR2: SGDLS and YYNGEE. V lost 0 bases, J lost 11 bases, and 17 bases lay in between. The CDR3 consists of 14 residues. The CDR3 DNA sequence: TGTGCCAGCAGCGTAGGTGCATCAGGAAGTTCTGCTTTCTTT. Residues: CASSVGASGSSAFF.

The CDR3 nucleotides read TGTGCCAGCAGCCGGGACAGGGTTATTCCCTACGAGCAGTACTTC. This gives the protein CASSRDRVIPYEQYF. The V gene is TRBV6-5, the J gene TRBJ2-7, with 9 positions matching TRBD1. The CDR3 length is 15 residues. V was pared by 6 bases and J by 2 bases, with 8 bases of the junction left unmatched. Germline V gene lookup returns CDR1 MNHEY and CDR2 SVGAGI.

The V and J genes are TRBV19 and TRBJ2-7; 9 bases are a match to TRBD2. The CDR3 runs to 15 residues. Germline values: CDR1 LNHDA, CDR2 SQIVND (reference sequence). Trimming removed 2 bases from V and 3 bases from J; junction bases left unmatched: 5. DNA for the CDR3: TGTGCCAGTAGTATATATGGTAGCGGGAGCTACGAGCAGTACTTC. Protein sequence: CASSIYGSGSYEQYF. The full variable domain, its missing parts supplied by reference TRBV19 and TRBJ2-7, is DGGITQSPKYLFRKEGQNVTLSCEQNLNHDAMYWYRQDPGQGLRLIYYSQIVNDFQKGDIAEGYSVSREKKESFPLTVTSAQKNPTAFYLCASSIYGSGSYEQYFGPGTRLTVT.

This clone was seen just once. This chain uses TRBV19 with TRBJ1-2, with D possibly TRBD1 on 6 matching bases. Trimming shortened V by 3 bases and J by 3 bases, and 11 bases separated the two germline ends. The CDR3 has 14 residues. Per the germline V gene, CDR1 is LNHDA and CDR2 is SQIVND (reference sequence). The DNA of the CDR3 is TGTGCCAGTAGTATGGCAGGGGACGACTATGGCTACACCTTC. Its protein is CASSMAGDDYGYTF.

This chain connects TRBV6-5 to TRBJ1-2; TRBD1 aligns across 8 bases. Germline CDR1 and CDR2: MNHEY and SVGAGI. This CDR3 contains 15 residues. V lost 5 bases, J lost 8 bases, and 13 bases stayed unmatched. CDR3 region: CASSLTDRGILGYTF. In nucleotides, the CDR3 is TGTGCCAGCAGTCTTACTGACAGGGGCATTCTCGGCTACACCTTC.